There are a few counts of the clone carrying this TCR beta chain. The PCR was carried out with 60 Vbeta primers and 13 Jbeta primers. Clones were read by immunoSEQ multiplex PCR, and TCRdb kept only the in-frame ones, dropping some. The sample contains 130,000 to 150,000 clones, about two thirds of which appear only once. The CDR3 covers 13 residues. The V gene's germline CDR1 is SGHTS and CDR2 YDEGEE. Trimming removed 3 bases at V and 2 bases at J, with 8 bases between. The data belong to a study of cytomegalovirus exposure and HLA in healthy donors. About the research overall: Researchers previously reported finding roughly 120 million unique TCR beta sequences from some 180 million T cells.

Input material: PBMCs. The chain combines TRBV5-8 with TRBJ1-1; TRBD1 is a possible D gene (6 bases). The TCR originated in a man in his 60s in good health and CMV-seronegative. Here the CDR3 DNA reads TGTGCCAGCAGCTGGACAGTTAACACTGAAGCTTTCTTT. Translation gives CASSWTVNTEAFF.